Below are 19 T cell receptor beta chains sequenced from a single sample in a study of cytomegalovirus exposure and HLA in healthy donors. The PCR contained 60 Vbeta and 13 Jbeta primers. Some clones are missing from TCRdb's copy, which holds only in-frame ones; the method was immunoSEQ multiplex PCR. Here the sample table reports 70,000 or so clones. The sample comprised PBMCs. These receptors all come from a boy aged 5-17 years in good health and CMV-seronegative.

The chain couples TRBV7-3 to TRBJ2-5; D is possibly TRBD2 (5 bases). The CDR3 sequence is 14 residues long. V lost 3 bases and J 4 bases, leaving 12 bases between the germline ends. Germline V gene sequence: CDR1 SGHTA, CDR2 FQGTGA. The CDR3 here is CASSLSGPSETQYF. The CDR3 DNA follows: TGTGCCAGCAGCTTGAGCGGCCCGTCAGAGACCCAGTACTTC.

Concerning this clone itself: This sample also contains other DNA sequences that code for the same CDR3. This chain connects TRBV29-1 to TRBJ1-1; D gene ambiguous. V dropped 4 bases and J dropped 5 bases, with 14 bases sitting between them. This CDR3 contains 13 residues. Germline loops: CDR1 SQVTM, CDR2 ANQGSEA. The CDR3 reads CSVAGGRETEAFF. The CDR3 DNA reads TGCAGCGTTGCAGGAGGAAGGGAAACTGAAGCTTTCTTT. Complete variable domain (other parts from reference TRBV29-1 and TRBJ1-1): SAVISQKPSRDICQRGTSLTIQCQVDSQVTMMFWYRQQPGQSLTLIATANQGSEATYESGFVIDKFPISRPNLTFSTLTVSNMSPEDSSIYLCSVAGGRETEAFFGQGTRLTVV.

The chain is built from TRBV30 and TRBJ2-2; possibly TRBD1 for D (6 bases). The CDR3 loop spans 15 amino acids. Trimming stripped 0 bases from V and 7 bases from J, with 15 bases between. CDR1 and CDR2 (germline): GTSNPN, SVGIG (reference sequence). The CDR3 loop reads CAWSVRYRANGELFF. CDR3 coding DNA: TGTGCCTGGAGTGTAAGATACAGGGCGAACGGGGAGCTGTTTTTT.

This sequence joins TRBV9 and TRBJ1-4; 7 bases are a match to TRBD1. The ends lost 4 bases at V and 0 bases at J; junction bases unmatched: 12. The CDR3 contains 18 residues. CDR1 SGDLS and CDR2 YYNGEE come from the germline V gene. CDR3 bases: TGTGCCAGCAGCCCCCAGGGACAGTCGATGGCAACTAATGAAAAACTGTTTTTT. It specifies CASSPQGQSMATNEKLFF.

This sequence joins TRBV19 and TRBJ1-2; the match to TRBD1 covers 9 bases. The length of the CDR3 is 13 residues. Germline V gene data show CDR1 as LNHDA and CDR2 as SQIVND (reference sequence). Germline trimming cut 4 bases from V and 4 bases from J; bases unmatched to any gene: 1. CDR3 nucleotide sequence: TGTGCCAGTAGTAAGGACAGGGGCTATGGCTACACCTTC. It specifies CASSKDRGYGYTF. Full variable domain (missing parts from reference TRBV19 and TRBJ1-2): DGGITQSPKYLFRKEGQNVTLSCEQNLNHDAMYWYRQDPGQGLRLIYYSQIVNDFQKGDIAEGYSVSREKKESFPLTVTSAQKNPTAFYLCASSKDRGYGYTFGSGTRLTVV.

The chain joins TRBV5-6 to TRBJ1-2; D not resolved. V was trimmed by 5 bases and J by 0 bases, leaving 8 bases between them. The CDR3 is made up of 13 amino acids. CDR1 and CDR2 (germline): SGHDT, YYEEEE. This CDR3 reads CASRPTTNYGYTF. For the CDR3, the DNA is TGTGCCAGCAGACCGACAACTAACTATGGCTACACCTTC.

The chain carries TRBV14 and TRBJ1-2; D is undetermined. The CDR3 spans 15 residues. The ends were cut back, 0 bases at V and 7 bases at J, with 15 bases in the middle. The germline V gene has CDR1 SGHDN and CDR2 FVKESK. CDR3 region: CASSQDPARSGGYTF. The DNA for the CDR3 is TGTGCCAGCAGCCAAGATCCCGCGCGGAGTGGTGGCTACACCTTC.

This chain uses TRBV30 with TRBJ2-7; no clear D gene. CDR1 and CDR2 from the germline V gene are GTSNPN and SVGIG (reference sequence). The CDR3 is made up of 12 amino acids. The ends were cut back, 2 bases at V and 0 bases at J, with 5 bases in the middle. The CDR3 spells CAWSLNSYEQYF. CDR3 in DNA: TGTGCCTGGAGTTTAAACTCCTACGAGCAGTACTTC.

The V call is TRBV19, the J call TRBJ2-7, with D perhaps TRBD1 (5 bases). Trimming left V 4 bases short and J 3 bases short, with 10 bases between. Germline CDR1 LNHDA, CDR2 SQIVND (reference sequence). This CDR3 spans 13 amino acids. CDR3 protein: CASSRKGRYEQYF. The CDR3 coding sequence is TGTGCCAGTAGTAGGAAGGGGCGCTACGAGCAGTACTTC.

The chain uses TRBV13 and TRBJ1-1, with a possible D match to TRBD1 (5 bases). V lost 2 bases and J 5 bases, leaving 15 bases between the germline ends. CDR3 length: 15 residues. Germline V gives CDR1 PRHDT, CDR2 FYEKMQ (reference sequence). The CDR3 nucleotides read TGTGCCAGCAGCTTATTCGGGGGAGGGTTAACTGAAGCTTTCTTT. This gives the protein CASSLFGGGLTEAFF.

This rearrangement joins TRBV13 to TRBJ1-1; D gene ambiguous. This CDR3 region has 13 residues. Trimming took off 10 bases at V and 0 bases at J, with 12 bases between the two ends. Germline V CDR1 and CDR2: PRHDT, FYEKMQ (reference sequence). The CDR3 protein is CATQREVNTEAFF. The CDR3 nucleotides read TGTGCCACGCAACGGGAGGTGAACACTGAAGCTTTCTTT.

The chain employs TRBV7-9 and TRBJ1-1; perhaps TRBD1 as D (5 bases). The CDR3 sequence is 18 residues long. Germline V gene sequence: CDR1 SEHNR, CDR2 FQNEAQ (reference sequence). V lost 5 bases, J lost 1 base, and 23 bases lay in between. The CDR3 DNA sequence: TGTGCCAGCAGCCCTCTTCGGGGCGGGGGGATGTCGAACACTGAAGCTTTCTTT. This sequence encodes CASSPLRGGGMSNTEAFF.

This chain connects TRBV30 to TRBJ1-2, with a weak D call TRBD1 (5 bases). The V and J ends lost 0 bases and 3 bases respectively, with 14 bases between them. This CDR3 has 15 residues. Germline V lookup: CDR1 GTSNPN, CDR2 SVGIG (reference sequence). The CDR3 spells CAWSVGAGIDYGYTF. The CDR3 DNA follows: TGTGCCTGGAGTGTTGGGGCAGGTATCGACTATGGCTACACCTTC.

This sequence joins TRBV25-1 and TRBJ2-1; TRBD2 agrees at 9 bases. The ends lost 1 base at V and 7 bases at J; junction bases unmatched: 5. Germline CDR1 reads MGHDK; CDR2 reads SYGVNS. The CDR3 length is 15 residues. The CDR3 region has the DNA TGTGCCAGCAGTGAATTGGCGGGAGGGCGGAATGAGCAGTTCTTC. Encoded protein: CASSELAGGRNEQFF.

The chain has TRBV5-1 and TRBJ2-1, with 8 bases identical to TRBD1. The CDR3 covers 15 residues. J lost 2 bases, V lost 7 bases, and 8 bases had no gene match. In germline, CDR1 is SGHRS, CDR2 YFSETQ. The CDR3 region is CASQPQTGAYNEQFF. The DNA of the CDR3 is TGCGCCAGCCAACCTCAGACAGGGGCCTACAATGAGCAGTTCTTC.

The V gene is TRBV18, the J gene TRBJ2-7; 9 bases map to TRBD1. This CDR3 is 17 amino acids long. J gave up 2 bases and V 3 bases, and 11 bases lay outside the gene matches. The germline V gene has CDR1 KGHSH and CDR2 LQKENI. Here the CDR3 DNA reads TGTGCCAGCTCACCCATTCTAACCGGGACAGGGCCCTACGAGCAGTACTTC. It codes for CASSPILTGTGPYEQYF.

This rearrangement joins TRBV6-5 to TRBJ2-3; a possible D gene is TRBD2 (6 bases). The length of the CDR3 is 16 residues. The germline V and J ends were trimmed by 2 bases and 5 bases, with 17 bases remaining between them. Germline CDR1 and CDR2: MNHEY and SVGAGI. The CDR3 reads CASSYGGELTKDTQYF. CDR3 DNA: TGTGCCAGCAGTTACGGAGGGGAACTTACGAAAGATACGCAGTATTTT.

To note about this clone: An end of the junction differs from the germline gene, which may be a read error. The chain has TRBV5-1 and TRBJ1-2; D uncertain. Germline assignment: CDR1 SGHRS and CDR2 YFSETQ. The CDR3 totals 11 residues. This CDR3 is CARSSNYGYTF. The CDR3 nucleotides are TGCGCCAGAAGCTCAAACTATGGCTACACCTTC.

This sequence joins TRBV5-6 and TRBJ1-1; 9 bases map to TRBD1. Losses at the gene ends were 2 bases for V and 14 bases for J; bases not matched to a gene: 10. The CDR3 extends over 13 amino acids. Germline CDR1 and CDR2: SGHDT and YYEEEE. This CDR3 is CASSLQGAIQEFF. The CDR3 DNA sequence: TGTGCCAGCAGCTTACAGGGGGCCATCCAAGAGTTCTTT.